This T cell receptor (beta chain) was sequenced in a study of regulatory T cells in long-lasting Graves disease. The wider study: Treatment with antithyroid drugs for over 5 years, together with positive TSH receptor antibodies, meant persistent Graves' disease. Broader study findings: What was studied was peripheral blood only, and not thyroid tissue.

Through Arm-PCR of CDR3 regions and iRepertoire HTBI primers, TCR beta libraries were built. Original handling: From all samples, identification returned 11 to 15 TRBJ and 60 to 80 TRBV segments. Each CDR3 protein gets one entry after TCRdb re-called the multiplex PCR reads with MiXCR. In this record, the V and J calls reflect TCRdb's handling and not the investigators' own analysis. The sample has over 650,000 distinct CDR3 sequences; about 32% are singletons. J was trimmed by 4 bases and V by 5 bases; bases with no gene match: 9. This CDR3 contains 14 residues. Germline CDR1 and CDR2: DFQATT and SNEGSKA (reference sequence). With regard to this clonotype: No antigen is known for it.

As for time point: persistent/refractory GD, antithyroid drugs over 5 years with positive TRAb. Researchers made the TCR library from RNA that was extracted from PBMCs. The specimen was peripheral blood mononuclear cells (PBMCs), collected when the disease was refractory, from a patient treated with antithyroid drugs. The chain carries TRBV20-1 and TRBJ2-7; 9 nucleotides line up with TRBD1. The source of this sequence is a female donor with Graves disease. The CDR3 DNA is TGCAGTGCTCGTGACCCGACAGGGGGATACGAGCAGTACTTC. Translating it yields CSARDPTGGYEQYF.